Detailed here is one TCR beta chain. V lost 8 bases and J 9 bases, leaving 14 bases between the germline ends. Per germline, CDR1 GTSNPN and CDR2 SVGIG (reference sequence). This CDR3 has 11 residues. From the 5' RACE reads, TCRdb called clonotypes with MiXCR, one entry per CDR3 protein. The table records fewer than 60,000 distinct CDR3 sequences, about 28% of them present only once. The TCR originated in a female donor with breast cancer. The material sequenced was naive CD4+ T cells sorted from blood. Stated subset: naive CD4+ T cells, CD4+CD45RA+CD25-. The chain is built from TRBV30 and TRBJ2-1; weak D call: TRBD2 (5 bases). The CDR3 DNA reads as TGTGCCGGCACTAGTTTGGGTGAGCAGTTCTTC. Translated: CAGTSLGEQFF.